This is a list of T cell receptor beta chains from one sample in a study of T-cell reconstitution after alpha-beta-depleted transplantation in children. TCRdb passed the PCR reads through MiXCR, listing each CDR3 protein once. The data hold roughly 350,000 distinct CDR3 sequences, with about a tenth observed a single time. The sample here was PBMCs from the stem cell graft donor, taken from the stem cell graft. Every receptor here comes from a human donor who donated a stem cell graft to a child with acute lymphoblastic leukemia. The CDR3 runs from the conserved cysteine through the conserved F or W. D genes are given only for firm matches. Where a row states a size, it is once, few, many or the class of an expanded clone; other rows omit it.

.	.	TRBJ1-5	TRBV30	CAWSVQGLANQPQHF	TGTGCCTGGAGTGTCCAAGGATTAGCAAATCAGCCCCAGCATTTT
.	few	TRBJ2-2	TRBV7-9	CASSARGRQNTGELFF	TGTGCCAGCAGCGCCCGGGGCCGACAGAACACCGGGGAGCTGTTTTTT
.	.	TRBJ2-1	TRBV7-9	CASSFSWHEQFF	TGTGCCAGCAGCTTTAGTTGGCATGAGCAGTTCTTC
.	few	TRBJ2-7	TRBV20-1	CSARVDSQEQYF	TGCAGTGCTAGAGTAGACAGCCAAGAGCAGTACTTC
.	.	TRBJ1-4	TRBV7-2	CASSPEREAKLFF	TGTGCCAGCAGTCCGGAAAGGGAGGCAAAACTGTTTTTT
.	.	TRBJ1-1	TRBV12-3/TRBV12-4	CASRRHRRAFF	TGTGCCAGCAGGCGACATCGAAGAGCTTTCTTT
TRBD1	many	TRBJ2-4	TRBV12-3/TRBV12-4	CASSLSGTGDIQYF	TGTGCCAGCAGTTTAAGTGGGACAGGGGACATTCAGTACTTC
.	many	TRBJ2-2	TRBV4-3	CASSQDTANTGELFF	TGCGCCAGCAGCCAAGATACGGCGAACACCGGGGAGCTGTTTTTT
TRBD1	many	TRBJ2-2	TRBV7-2	CASSLMAGGTGELFF	TGTGCCAGCAGCTTAATGGCAGGGGGCACCGGGGAGCTGTTTTTT
TRBD2	many	TRBJ2-7	TRBV20-1	CSASRLAVSYEQYF	TGCAGTGCTTCGCGGCTAGCGGTCTCCTACGAGCAGTACTTC
TRBD1	.	TRBJ1-6	TRBV20-1	CSARTGEGSPLHF	TGCAGTGCACGGACAGGGGAGGGTTCACCCCTCCACTTT
.	few	TRBJ2-7	TRBV4-1	CASSQDPTSPSYEQYF	TGCGCCAGCAGCCAAGATCCAACATCCCCGTCCTACGAGCAGTACTTC
TRBD2	many	TRBJ2-5	TRBV29-1	CSVDVAGGGETQYF	TGCAGCGTTGACGTTGCGGGAGGGGGAGAGACCCAGTACTTC
.	once	TRBJ1-5	TRBV10-3	CAISESPGSNKPQHF	TGTGCCATCAGTGAGTCCCCAGGTTCCAATAAGCCCCAGCATTTT
TRBD2	many	TRBJ2-1	TRBV4-2	CASSQGGASGNYNEQFF	TGTGCCAGCAGCCAAGGAGGGGCTAGCGGAAACTACAATGAGCAGTTCTTC
TRBD2	many	TRBJ2-1	TRBV4-3	CASSPLGLATNEQFF	TGCGCCAGCAGCCCCTTGGGACTAGCGACCAATGAGCAGTTCTTC
TRBD1	.	TRBJ1-2	TRBV15	CATSRLGTGLNYGYTF	TGTGCCACCAGCAGATTAGGGACAGGGCTGAACTATGGCTACACCTTC
TRBD1	few	TRBJ1-2	TRBV12-3/TRBV12-4	CASSYRGDYGYTF	TGTGCCAGCAGCTACAGGGGTGACTATGGCTACACCTTC
.	few	TRBJ2-7	TRBV4-3	CASSQEGGANEQYF	TGCGCCAGCAGCCAAGAGGGGGGGGCAAACGAGCAGTACTTC
TRBD1	few	TRBJ2-7	TRBV5-1	CASGPTGGEYINEQYF	TGCGCCAGCGGTCCTACAGGGGGCGAGTATATAAACGAGCAGTACTTC
.	.	TRBJ2-3	TRBV7-6	CASSFYGSHTDTQYF	TGTGCCAGCAGCTTTTATGGCAGTCACACAGATACGCAGTATTTT
TRBD2	.	TRBJ2-2	TRBV12-3/TRBV12-4	CASSRPGLAGELTNTGELFF	TGTGCCAGCAGTCGGCCGGGACTAGCGGGAGAACTTACGAACACCGGGGAGCTGTTTTTT
.	many	TRBJ2-5	TRBV20-1	CSVKEGETQYF	TGCAGTGTAAAGGAGGGGGAGACCCAGTACTTC
.	few	TRBJ2-5	TRBV27	CASSAVSQETQYF	TGTGCCAGCAGTGCAGTTAGCCAAGAGACCCAGTACTTC
.	few	TRBJ2-1	TRBV11-2	CASSLQGLFSSYNEQFF	TGTGCCAGCAGCTTACAAGGACTATTTAGCTCCTACAATGAGCAGTTCTTC
TRBD2	.	TRBJ2-3	TRBV7-9	CASSLGTSGSF	TGTGCCAGCAGCTTAGGGACTAGCGGGAGTTTT
.	few	TRBJ1-2	TRBV27	CASSLGGEGYTF	TGTGCCAGCAGTTTAGGCGGGGAGGGCTACACCTTC
.	few	TRBJ1-6	TRBV6-1	CASSTRRSYNSPLHF	TGTGCCAGTTCTACGCGACGGTCCTATAATTCACCCCTCCACTTT
.	.	TRBJ2-3	TRBV12-3/TRBV12-4	CASRGQGDTQYF	TGTGCCAGCAGGGGGCAGGGAGATACGCAGTATTTT
.	few	TRBJ2-1	TRBV5-1	CASSLVGADYNEQFF	TGCGCCAGCAGCTTGGTGGGTGCTGACTACAATGAGCAGTTCTTC
.	.	TRBJ2-1	TRBV7-3	CASSLLGPEQFF	TGTGCCAGCAGCTTGTTAGGGCCTGAGCAGTTCTTC
.	.	TRBJ1-5	TRBV7-9	CASSPSGGTQPQHF	TGTGCCAGCAGCCCCTCAGGAGGGACTCAGCCCCAGCATTTT
TRBD2	.	TRBJ2-5	TRBV5-1	CASSLIAGEETQYF	TGCGCCAGCAGCTTGATAGCGGGAGAAGAGACCCAGTACTTC
.	few	TRBJ2-7	TRBV11-2	CASSLRMAGLFWVEQYF	TGTGCCAGCAGCTTACGTATGGCGGGACTCTTCTGGGTCGAGCAGTACTTC
.	few	TRBJ2-1	TRBV7-2	CASSNRASESNEQFF	TGTGCCAGCAGCAATCGAGCTAGCGAGTCGAATGAGCAGTTCTTC
.	many	TRBJ2-5	TRBV10-3	CAISDPRGRRMETQYF	TGTGCCATCAGTGATCCAAGAGGGAGGAGGATGGAGACCCAGTACTTC
TRBD2	few	TRBJ2-1	TRBV12-3/TRBV12-4	CASTLSGGAGDEQFF	TGTGCCAGCACTCTATCGGGGGGGGCGGGAGATGAGCAGTTCTTC
TRBD2	.	TRBJ2-1	TRBV6-1	CASSKPSGRGNNEQFF	TGTGCCAGCAGTAAACCAAGCGGGAGGGGGAACAATGAGCAGTTCTTC
TRBD1	.	TRBJ1-5	TRBV27	CASSSPGQRNQPQHF	TGTGCCAGCAGCAGCCCGGGACAGCGCAATCAGCCCCAGCATTTT
TRBD1	many	TRBJ2-7	TRBV5-1	CASSLQGAGSNEQYF	TGCGCCAGCAGCTTACAGGGGGCGGGGAGCAACGAGCAGTACTTC
TRBD2	few	TRBJ2-1	TRBV3-1	CASSQWTSSNEQFF	TGTGCCAGCAGCCAATGGACTAGCTCCAATGAGCAGTTCTTC
TRBD2	few	TRBJ2-7	TRBV30	CAMLSGRAFVNEQYF	TGTGCCATGCTTAGCGGGAGGGCCTTTGTGAACGAGCAGTACTTC
.	.	TRBJ1-2	TRBV4-1	CASSQVFVSDGYTF	TGCGCCAGCAGCCAAGTGTTCGTGTCCGATGGCTACACCTTC
TRBD2	.	TRBJ2-2	TRBV6-2/TRBV6-3	CASSYWAGGRAGELFF	TGTGCCAGCAGTTACTGGGCGGGAGGAAGGGCCGGGGAGCTGTTTTTT
.	.	TRBJ2-1	TRBV25-1	CASSRLRSNEQFF	TGTGCCAGCAGTCGCCTAAGGAGCAATGAGCAGTTCTTC
TRBD2	.	TRBJ2-2	TRBV29-1	CSYHSGPNTGELFF	TGCAGCTACCATAGCGGGCCAAACACCGGGGAGCTGTTTTTT
.	.	TRBJ2-5	TRBV28	CASSFTGRDQETQYF	TGTGCCAGCAGTTTCACAGGGCGGGATCAAGAGACCCAGTACTTC
TRBD2	few	TRBJ2-1	TRBV7-3	CASSLASGTSGSLGNEQFF	TGTGCCAGCAGCTTAGCTTCCGGGACTAGCGGGAGTTTGGGAAATGAGCAGTTCTTC
.	.	TRBJ2-1	TRBV30	CAWSVLIEQFF	TGTGCCTGGAGTGTCCTCATTGAGCAGTTCTTC
.	few	TRBJ2-7	TRBV4-1	CASSQVPGSSYEQYF	TGCGCCAGCAGCCAAGTTCCCGGGAGCTCCTACGAGCAGTACTTC
.	few	TRBJ2-3	TRBV4-3	CASSQDEGYTDTQYF	TGCGCCAGCAGCCAAGATGAAGGGTACACAGATACGCAGTATTTT
.	many	TRBJ2-3	TRBV28	CASSFGRTTDTQYF	TGTGCCAGCAGTTTTGGGCGGACCACAGATACGCAGTATTTT
.	few	TRBJ2-7	TRBV27	CASSATASPYEQYF	TGTGCCAGCAGCGCCACAGCGTCACCCTACGAGCAGTACTTC
.	few	TRBJ2-3	TRBV27	CASSFETGPNTDTQYF	TGTGCCAGCAGTTTCGAGACAGGACCTAACACAGATACGCAGTATTTT
.	few	TRBJ2-7	TRBV29-1	CSVLTQGGEQYF	TGCAGCGTTCTTACCCAGGGAGGCGAGCAGTACTTC
.	.	TRBJ1-6	TRBV6-1	CASSELGDSPLHF	TGTGCCAGCAGTGAATTGGGCGATTCACCCCTCCACTTT
TRBD1	.	TRBJ2-6	TRBV25-1	CASSRGTGRAGANVLTF	TGTGCCAGCAGCCGAGGGACAGGTCGAGCTGGGGCCAACGTCCTGACTTTC
.	.	TRBJ1-3	TRBV15	CATSSVGGLRNTIYF	TGTGCCACCAGCAGCGTTGGGGGGTTGAGAAACACCATATATTTT
.	few	TRBJ2-6	TRBV15	CATSRGETVQGGANVLTF	TGTGCCACCAGCAGAGGGGAGACGGTGCAGGGGGGGGCCAACGTCCTGACTTTC
.	few	TRBJ1-2	TRBV5-4	CASSLRGAGNYGYTF	TGTGCCAGCAGCTTGCGGGGGGCGGGAAACTATGGCTACACCTTC